These 6 T cell receptor beta chains were sequenced from one sample in a study of CD8 T cells in Susac syndrome. It was with random hexamers that 0.5 to 1 ug RNA was reverse transcribed. TCRdb redid the calling of the immunoSEQ multiplex PCR reads with MiXCR, one entry per CDR3 protein. The repertoire includes about 200,000 distinct CDR3 sequences, about 96% of them detected once, and roughly 0.088% sits in the top ten. Sequenced material: CD4+ T cells from PBMCs. The source is a human donor with multiple sclerosis.

The chain combines TRBV5-1 with TRBJ1-1, with TRBD1 matching 7 bases. V gave up 0 bases and J gave up 1 base; unmatched junction bases: 3. The CDR3 is 15 residues long. The germline gives CDR1 SGHRS, CDR2 YFSETQ. CDR3 sequence: CASSLVGGQNTEAFF. As DNA, the CDR3 is TGCGCCAGCAGCTTGGTAGGGGGCCAGAACACTGAAGCTTTCTTT.

The J gene is TRBJ2-5, the V gene TRBV3-1, with D possibly called TRBD1 or TRBD2 (5 bases each). The germline CDR1 and CDR2 sequences are LGHDT and YNNKEL (reference sequence). The length of the CDR3 is 17 residues. V lost 5 bases, J lost 5 bases, and 24 bases lay in between. CDR3 protein: CASSGTPGSLPGETQYF. In DNA, the CDR3 is TGTGCCAGCAGCGGGACCCCCGGATCTCTTCCGGGGGAGACCCAGTACTTC.

The chain has TRBV20-1 and TRBJ2-5; no reliable D call. The CDR3 totals 13 residues. Germline V lookup: CDR1 DFQATT, CDR2 SNEGSKA (reference sequence). The V gene lost 5 bases and the J gene lost 0 bases, with 10 bases spanning the gap. DNA for the CDR3: TGCAGTGCTTCCGACCCGAACCAAGAGACCCAGTACTTC. It translates to CSASDPNQETQYF.

V and J are TRBV20-1 and TRBJ1-1; D is ambiguous. The CDR3 runs to 13 residues. V was clipped by 3 bases and J by 5 bases, with 13 bases between them. The germline V gene has CDR1 DFQATT and CDR2 SNEGSKA (reference sequence). DNA for the CDR3: TGCAGTGCTAGGAGTGAGGGAGATACTGAAGCTTTCTTT. Amino acid sequence: CSARSEGDTEAFF.

This clonotype has just one count. The chain is built from TRBV7-8 and TRBJ2-7; D is unresolved. Trimming left V 0 bases short and J 7 bases short, with 10 bases between. Germline lookup yields CDR1 SGHVS and CDR2 FQNEAQ. The CDR3 is made up of 13 amino acids. CDR3 bases: TGTGCCAGCAGCTTAGCCAGGTTAAGAGAGCAGTACTTC. Its translation is CASSLARLREQYF.

CDR3 in amino acids: CASSPLSPEGSEQYF. The DNA of the CDR3 is TGTGCCAGCTCACCACTGTCTCCCGAGGGCTCCGAGCAGTACTTC. V usage is TRBV18 and J usage is TRBJ2-7, with D possibly being TRBD2 (5 bases). The ends were cut back, 1 base at V and 6 bases at J, with 16 bases in the middle. CDR1 KGHSH and CDR2 LQKENI come from the germline V gene. This CDR3 spans 15 amino acids. The entire variable domain, with the rest obtained from reference TRBV18 and TRBJ2-7, is as follows: NAGVMQNPRHLVRRRGQEARLRCSPMKGHSHVYWYRQLPEEGLKFMVYLQKENIIDESGMPKERFSAEFPKEGPSILRIQQVVRGDSAAYFCASSPLSPEGSEQYFGPGTRLTVT.